This T cell receptor beta chain stems from a study of blood T cells in healthy people across ages. Study findings and constraints: Using unsorted PBMCs precluded a conclusive naive versus antigen-experienced comparison. The fall in TCR beta diversity per million T cells was roughly linear with age.

This clonotype has ten or more counts. No antigen is known for it. One end of the junction fails to match germline, which may point to a read error. PCR was performed a second time for roughly 7 to 12 cycles using a sample-barcoded 5' primer and a J-beta primer mix. TCRdb called the 5' RACE reads again in MiXCR, with one record for every CDR3 protein. The sample lists 800,000 to 1,300,000 distinct CDR3 sequences; 25% were seen once. This CDR3 has 11 amino acids. From germline, CDR1 is SQVTM and CDR2 ANQGSEA. This sample was shared with a second study, whose subject was T cells of mothers and their children.

The receptor was isolated from a girl aged 2-9 years in good health. This chain joins TRBV29-1 and TRBJ1-1; D may be TRBD1 (5 bases). Sequencing was performed on blood. The CDR3 DNA is TGCAGCGTTCGAGGAGGGACCGAAGCCTTCTTT. The encoded protein is CSVRGGTEAFF. The full variable domain, in which reference TRBV29-1 and TRBJ1-1 provide the parts outside the CDR3, is SAVISQKPSRDICQRGTSLTIQCQVDSQVTMMFWYRQQPGQSLTLIATANQGSEATYESGFVIDKFPISRPNLTFSTLTVSNMSPEDSSIYLCSVRGGTEAFFGQGTRLTVV.